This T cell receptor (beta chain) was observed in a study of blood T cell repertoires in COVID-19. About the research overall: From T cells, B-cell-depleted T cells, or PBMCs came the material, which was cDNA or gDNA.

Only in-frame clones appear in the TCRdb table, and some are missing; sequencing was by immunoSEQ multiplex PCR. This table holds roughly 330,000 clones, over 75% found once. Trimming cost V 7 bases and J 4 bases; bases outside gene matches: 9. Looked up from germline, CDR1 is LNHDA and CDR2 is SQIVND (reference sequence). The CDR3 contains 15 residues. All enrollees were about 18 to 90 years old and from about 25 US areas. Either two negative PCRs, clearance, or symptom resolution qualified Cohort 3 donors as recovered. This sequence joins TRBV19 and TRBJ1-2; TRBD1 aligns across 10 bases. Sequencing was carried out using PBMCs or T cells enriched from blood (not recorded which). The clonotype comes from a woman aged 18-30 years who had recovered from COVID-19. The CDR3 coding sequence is TGTGCCAGTACCCCCGGGACAGGGGACTTCTATGGCTACACCTTC. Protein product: CASTPGTGDFYGYTF.